This T cell receptor (beta chain) appears in the sequencing data of a study of prognosis after radiotherapy for stage I lung cancer. This clonotype appeared many times. Two-round multiplex PCR amplified TCR beta CDR3 from genomic DNA. Primers targeting each individual TRBV and TRBJ gene were applied in first-round PCR. TCRdb re-analysed the multiplex PCR reads in MiXCR, keeping a single row per CDR3 protein. The table includes around 56,000 distinct CDR3 sequences, around 27% detected once. The CDR3 has 13 amino acids. The germline CDR1 and CDR2 sequences are MNHNS and SASEGT. The J segment lost 8 bases and the V segment lost 6 bases, leaving 7 bases of the junction unmatched.

The chain has TRBV6-1 and TRBJ1-5, with 7 bases fitting TRBD1. This sample comprised PBMCs, obtained before or after stereotactic body radiation therapy (not recorded which). This sequence originates from a donor aged 50 or older with non-small cell lung cancer. CDR3 loop: CASRWTGREPQHF. The DNA of the CDR3 is TGTGCCAGCAGGTGGACAGGCCGGGAGCCCCAGCATTTT.